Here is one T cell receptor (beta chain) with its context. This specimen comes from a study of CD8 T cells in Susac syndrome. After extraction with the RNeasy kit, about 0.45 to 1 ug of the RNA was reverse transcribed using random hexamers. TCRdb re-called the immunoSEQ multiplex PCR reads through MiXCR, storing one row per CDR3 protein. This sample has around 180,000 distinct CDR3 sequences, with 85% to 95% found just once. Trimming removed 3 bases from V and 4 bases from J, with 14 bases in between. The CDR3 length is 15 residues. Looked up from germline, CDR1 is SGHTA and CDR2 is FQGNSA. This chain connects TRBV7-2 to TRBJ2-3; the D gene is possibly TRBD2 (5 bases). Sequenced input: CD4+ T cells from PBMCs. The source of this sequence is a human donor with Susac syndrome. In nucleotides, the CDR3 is TGTGCCAGCAGCTTCCGGGGAATGATACCAGATACGCAGTATTTT. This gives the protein CASSFRGMIPDTQYF.